The rows below give T cell receptor beta chains drawn from one sample of a study of CD8 T cells in Susac syndrome. Via MiXCR, TCRdb re-called the immunoSEQ multiplex PCR reads, giving one row per CDR3 protein. The repertoire has about 180,000 distinct CDR3 sequences, roughly 94% of them found once; the top ten carry 0.095% to 0.1%. The sample consisted of CD4+ T cells from PBMCs. These TCRs come from a human donor with Susac syndrome. CDR3s include the opening cysteine and the closing phenylalanine or tryptophan. Fields, in order: D gene, J gene, V gene, clone size, CDR3 DNA, CDR3 protein. A D gene is named only where the DNA matches it firmly. Rows may omit the clone size; those that give it use once, few, many or a size class.

D: TRBD1; J: TRBJ1-5; V: TRBV5-6; size: .; DNA: TGTGCCAGCAGCTTACAGGGGAATCAGCCCCAGCATTTT; CDR3: CASSLQGNQPQHF
D: TRBD2; J: TRBJ2-3; V: TRBV4-3; size: .; DNA: TGCGCCAGCAGCTCCCTAGGCGCGGGAGAGGTGAATACGCAGTATTTT; CDR3: CASSSLGAGEVNTQYF
D: .; J: TRBJ2-1; V: TRBV5-6; size: .; DNA: TGTGCCAGCAGCTTGGCCTCCCTTGAGCAGTTCTTC; CDR3: CASSLASLEQFF
D: TRBD1; J: TRBJ2-7; V: TRBV7-9; size: .; DNA: TGTGCCAGCAGCGCAAGACAGGGTCCTTCCTACGAGCAGTACTTC; CDR3: CASSARQGPSYEQYF
D: TRBD1; J: TRBJ1-1; V: TRBV19; size: .; DNA: TGTGCCAGTAGTAGATGGACAGGGGTGGACACTGAAGCTTTCTTT; CDR3: CASSRWTGVDTEAFF
D: .; J: TRBJ2-4; V: TRBV28; size: few; DNA: TGTGCCAGCAGTTTGGGGGGTTTAGCCAAAAACATTCAGTACTTC; CDR3: CASSLGGLAKNIQYF
D: .; J: TRBJ1-5; V: TRBV28; size: .; DNA: TGTGCCAGCAGTGCGACAGGAACAAATCAGCCCCAGCATTTT; CDR3: CASSATGTNQPQHF
D: .; J: TRBJ2-7; V: TRBV20-1; size: .; DNA: TGCAGTGCTAGAGCTTCTCAAGGACAGACGTACGAGCAGTACTTC; CDR3: CSARASQGQTYEQYF
D: .; J: TRBJ1-2; V: TRBV12-3/TRBV12-4; size: .; DNA: TGTGCCAGCAGTTTAGGGTCCGTCTATGGCTACACCTTC; CDR3: CASSLGSVYGYTF
D: .; J: TRBJ2-2; V: TRBV5-4; size: .; DNA: TGTGCCAGCAGCCAAATATTCAGGGTTGGAAACACCGGGGAGCTGTTTTTT; CDR3: CASSQIFRVGNTGELFF
D: .; J: TRBJ2-5; V: TRBV30; size: .; DNA: TGTGCCTGGACCGGGGGAGGGGGGACCCAGTACTTC; CDR3: CAWTGGGGTQYF
D: .; J: TRBJ2-7; V: TRBV19; size: .; DNA: TGTGCCAGTAGTATACAGAAAGACTCCGAGCAGTACTTC; CDR3: CASSIQKDSEQYF
D: .; J: TRBJ2-1; V: TRBV6-2/TRBV6-3; size: .; DNA: TGTGCCAGCAGGACTAGCTCCTACAATGAGCAGTTCTTC; CDR3: CASRTSSYNEQFF
D: .; J: TRBJ1-1; V: TRBV20-1; size: .; DNA: TGCAGTGCTAGAGATCGTGGGGGCCTGAGTGAAGCTTTCTTT; CDR3: CSARDRGGLSEAFF
D: .; J: TRBJ1-1; V: TRBV4-3; size: .; DNA: TGCGCCAGCAGCCAAGATCGGCGGCGTGAAGCTTTCTTT; CDR3: CASSQDRRREAFF
D: TRBD1; J: TRBJ1-2; V: TRBV7-6; size: .; DNA: TGTGCCAGCAGGGGACAGGGAGGCTACACCTTC; CDR3: CASRGQGGYTF
D: .; J: TRBJ2-6; V: TRBV19; size: .; DNA: TGTGCCAGTGCCCCCGGACCACGACGTTCTGGGGCCAACGTCCTGACTTTC; CDR3: CASAPGPRRSGANVLTF
D: TRBD2; J: TRBJ2-7; V: TRBV14; size: once; DNA: TGTGCCAGCAGCCCAGCGGGAGGAGGTTACGAGCAGTACTTC; CDR3: CASSPAGGGYEQYF
D: .; J: TRBJ2-1; V: TRBV7-6; size: .; DNA: TGTGCCAGCAGCTCAGACTGGGGCTCCTACAATGAGCAGTTCTTC; CDR3: CASSSDWGSYNEQFF
D: .; J: TRBJ1-5; V: TRBV20-1; size: .; DNA: TGCAGTGCTAGACGCCGGGGGGCGAGCAATCAGCCCCAGCATTTT; CDR3: CSARRRGASNQPQHF
D: TRBD2; J: TRBJ2-5; V: TRBV3-1; size: .; DNA: TGTGCCAGCAGCCCCGCGGGACTAGCGGAAGAGACCCAGTACTTC; CDR3: CASSPAGLAEETQYF
D: .; J: TRBJ1-2; V: TRBV27; size: .; DNA: TGTGCCAGCAGTTTATCGATAAATCGCGACGGAGCCAATGGCTACACCTTC; CDR3: CASSLSINRDGANGYTF
D: .; J: TRBJ2-5; V: TRBV29-1; size: .; DNA: TGCAGCGTTGAAACTTCGGGACAAGAGACCCAGTACTTC; CDR3: CSVETSGQETQYF
D: TRBD2; J: TRBJ2-1; V: TRBV13; size: .; DNA: TGTGCCAGCAGCGGAGGGACTAGCGGGCACCTCTACAATGAGCAGTTCTTC; CDR3: CASSGGTSGHLYNEQFF
D: .; J: TRBJ1-4; V: TRBV7-2; size: once; DNA: TGTGCCAGCAGCAGATCGGGAGCAACTAATGAAAAACTGTTTTTT; CDR3: CASSRSGATNEKLFF
D: TRBD1; J: TRBJ1-1; V: TRBV20-1; size: .; DNA: TGCAGTGCTAGTGATGACAGGGCGGAGTACACTGAAGCTTTCTTT; CDR3: CSASDDRAEYTEAFF
D: .; J: TRBJ2-7; V: TRBV30; size: .; DNA: TGTGCCTGGAGTGGGCTATTCTACGAGCAGTACTTC; CDR3: CAWSGLFYEQYF
D: .; J: TRBJ2-3; V: TRBV30; size: .; DNA: TGTGCCTGGAGTATCCTTCACACAGATACGCAGTATTTT; CDR3: CAWSILHTDTQYF
D: .; J: TRBJ2-5; V: TRBV4-3; size: .; DNA: TGCGCCAGCAGCCAAGTAGAAGGAGAGACCCAGTACTTC; CDR3: CASSQVEGETQYF
D: .; J: TRBJ2-3; V: TRBV25-1; size: .; DNA: TGTGCCAGCAGCCCATTGGGGCCATTGGATACGCAGTATTTT; CDR3: CASSPLGPLDTQYF
D: .; J: TRBJ2-7; V: TRBV2; size: once; DNA: TGTGCCAGCGGGCTCTCGGGGGTAGAAAGGCAGTACTTC; CDR3: CASGLSGVERQYF